The entry below describes one TCR beta chain. The data were obtained in a study of monozygotic twins with inflammatory bowel disease. TCRdb re-called the 5' RACE reads and catalogs CDR3 proteins one per entry, DNA excluded. This sample's table reports roughly 200,000 distinct CDR3 sequences. With no T cell sorting beforehand, total RNA was isolated from whole blood. The CDR3 contains 14 residues. CDR1 is SEHNR, CDR2 FQNEAQ, per germline (reference sequence). Material: blood. The chain uses TRBV7-9 and TRBJ1-6; checking the TCRdb D call of TRBD1 is not possible without DNA. This clonotype originated in a human donor with ulcerative colitis or Crohn's disease, or a healthy co-twin of an affected twin (not recorded which). CDR3 in amino acids: CASSSGTGGSPLHF.